The 22 T cell receptor beta chains reported below all come from one sample, sequenced in a study of CD8+ T cells in alopecia areata. cDNA serving as the sequencing template came from extracted, reverse transcribed RNA. The table came from immunoSEQ multiplex PCR; TCRdb's copy has only in-frame clones and leaves some out. Of about 200,000 clones in the sample, about three fifths were seen once. Treatment: oral pan-JAK inhibitor, 5-10 mg twice daily. Here the sequenced sample was CD4+ T cells sorted from blood, taken between weeks 49 and 50, from a patient treated with tofacitinib. These receptors came from a human donor with alopecia areata.

The chain joins TRBV7-6 to TRBJ2-5; 10 bases fit TRBD1. Germline V CDR1 and CDR2: SGHVS, FNYEAQ. V gave up 5 bases and J gave up 5 bases; unmatched junction bases: 8. The CDR3 is 15 residues long. Here the CDR3 DNA reads TGTGCCAGCAGCCCCGGACAGGGGGAGTGGGAGACCCAGTACTTC. The encoded protein is CASSPGQGEWETQYF.

This clone was picked up a small number of times. This rearrangement joins TRBV7-2 to TRBJ2-2, with D unresolved. V dropped 5 bases and J dropped 7 bases, with 8 bases sitting between them. The germline V gene encodes CDR1 SGHTA and CDR2 FQGNSA. The CDR3 is 12 residues long. The CDR3 spells CASSPYVGELFF. CDR3 bases: TGTGCCAGCAGCCCGTACGTCGGGGAGCTGTTTTTT.

This chain joins TRBV2 and TRBJ2-3; 8 bases are a match to TRBD2. The length of the CDR3 is 15 residues. After removal of 4 bases from V and 1 base from J, the junction contained 4 bases not matched to a gene. Germline CDR1 reads SNHLY; CDR2 reads FYNNEI. In DNA, the CDR3 is TGTGCCAGCAGTGGGACACTAGCGGGCACAGATACGCAGTATTTT. Protein sequence: CASSGTLAGTDTQYF. The full variable domain, rest sourced from reference TRBV2 and TRBJ2-3, is EPEVTQTPSHQVTQMGQEVILRCVPISNHLYFYWYRQILGQKVEFLVSFYNNEISEKSEIFDDQFSVERPDGSNFTLKIRSTKLEDSAMYFCASSGTLAGTDTQYFGPGTRLTVL.

The chain is built from TRBV4-3 and TRBJ1-1; D ambiguous. This CDR3 region has 13 residues. CDR1 is LGHNA and CDR2 is YSLEER in the germline V gene. Trimming took off 0 bases at V and 1 base at J, with 3 bases between the two ends. Here the CDR3 reads CASSQEWNTEAFF. DNA for the CDR3: TGCGCCAGCAGCCAAGAATGGAACACTGAAGCTTTCTTT.

The rearrangement links TRBV4-3 to TRBJ2-2; D gene uncertain. Germline loops: CDR1 LGHNA, CDR2 YSLEER. This CDR3 is 16 amino acids long. V lost 0 bases, J lost 5 bases, and 13 bases lay in between. CDR3 sequence (DNA): TGCGCCAGCAGCCAAGACCTAGTGGGTCGAACCGGGGAGCTGTTTTTT. Its translation is CASSQDLVGRTGELFF.

This clone was observed a few times. This sequence joins TRBV29-1 and TRBJ1-1; no definite D call. The V end was cut by 7 bases, the J end by 8 bases, with 14 bases between. This CDR3 has 11 residues. From germline, CDR1 is SQVTM and CDR2 ANQGSEA. The DNA for the CDR3 is TGCAGCGGGACGGACGCGATGGAAGCTTTCTTT. This sequence encodes CSGTDAMEAFF.

In its sample, this clone was seen once. This chain links TRBV30 with TRBJ2-3; 7 nucleotides agree with TRBD2. Germline trimming cut 2 bases from V and 1 base from J; bases unmatched to any gene: 6. There are 15 residues in the CDR3. Per germline, CDR1 GTSNPN and CDR2 SVGIG (reference sequence). CDR3 loop: CAWSRRGRGTDTQYF. DNA of the CDR3: TGTGCCTGGAGTCGCCGGGGGAGGGGCACAGATACGCAGTATTTT.

The CDR3 loop is CASSTLISNEQFF. CDR3 sequence (DNA): TGTGCCAGCAGCACCTTGATTAGCAATGAGCAGTTCTTC. The J gene is TRBJ2-1, the V gene TRBV7-2; D remains unclear. Trimming took off 5 bases at V and 6 bases at J, with 11 bases between the two ends. Germline CDR1 reads SGHTA; CDR2 reads FQGNSA. The CDR3 covers 13 residues.

The chain is built from TRBV5-1 and TRBJ2-6; weak D call: TRBD1 (6 bases). The V end was cut by 4 bases, the J end by 0 bases, with 14 bases between. The CDR3 is 17 amino acids. Looked up from germline, CDR1 is SGHRS and CDR2 is YFSETQ. CDR3 in DNA: TGCGCCAGCAGCGCACAGGGCTGGGGCTCTGGGGCCAACGTCCTGACTTTC. Its protein is CASSAQGWGSGANVLTF.

CDR3 coding DNA: TGTGCCAGCAGCCAACTGGGGACGAGCACAGATACGCAGTATTTT. It encodes CASSQLGTSTDTQYF. The chain has TRBV11-2 and TRBJ2-3; either TRBD1 or TRBD2 may fit D (5 bases each). This CDR3 contains 15 residues. The V gene's germline CDR1 is SGHAT and CDR2 FQNNGV. The germline V and J ends were trimmed by 5 bases and 0 bases, with 12 bases remaining between them.

CDR3 coding DNA: TGCAGCGCCCATTCCTACAATGAGCAGTTCTTC. Its translation is CSAHSYNEQFF. The V and J genes are TRBV29-1 and TRBJ2-1; D remains unclear. The CDR3 length is 11 residues. Germline assignment: CDR1 SQVTM and CDR2 ANQGSEA. The ends were cut back, 7 bases at V and 1 base at J, with 5 bases in the middle.

The CDR3, as DNA: TGTGCCAGCAGTGTGATGGGGGGGCATGAGCAGTTCTTC. Protein product: CASSVMGGHEQFF. This chain uses TRBV2 with TRBJ2-1, with D maybe TRBD2 (7 bases). Trimming left V 4 bases short and J 8 bases short, with 12 bases between. CDR3 length: 13 residues. Per the germline V gene, CDR1 is SNHLY and CDR2 is FYNNEI.

This clone was counted between two and nine times. Other DNA sequences of this sample code for an identical CDR3. The rearrangement joins TRBV14 to TRBJ1-1; D unresolved. CDR1 is SGHDN and CDR2 is FVKESK in the germline V gene. V lost 1 base and J lost 4, with 10 bases in between. The CDR3 loop spans 14 amino acids. The CDR3 loop is CASSQVFGGTEAFF. The CDR3 DNA reads as TGTGCCAGCAGCCAAGTTTTCGGAGGCACTGAAGCTTTCTTT. Together with reference TRBV14 and TRBJ1-1, the CDR3 gives the full variable domain: EAGVTQFPSHSVIEKGQTVTLRCDPISGHDNLYWYRRVMGKEIKFLLHFVKESKQDESGMPNNRFLAERTGGTYSTLKVQPAELEDSGVYFCASSQVFGGTEAFFGQGTRLTVV.

This clone came up a few times. This chain joins TRBV11-2 and TRBJ2-1, with 8 bases that match TRBD2. Trimming at V came to 5 bases and at J to 1 base, leaving 4 bases not matched to a gene. The CDR3 is 15 residues long. Germline V lookup: CDR1 SGHAT, CDR2 FQNNGV. The CDR3 coding sequence is TGTGCCAGCAGCCACATAGCGGGGTCCTACAATGAGCAGTTCTTC. Its protein product is CASSHIAGSYNEQFF.

This clone was seen many times. This chain joins TRBV5-1 and TRBJ2-5; no reliable D call. The germline gives CDR1 SGHRS, CDR2 YFSETQ. V lost 2 bases and J lost 1, with 9 bases in between. The CDR3 spans 14 residues. CDR3 sequence: CASSFRAVQETQYF. The CDR3 DNA reads as TGCGCCAGCAGCTTTAGGGCGGTCCAAGAGACCCAGTACTTC.

The rearrangement uses TRBV30 and TRBJ2-5; no definite D call. The CDR3 covers 12 residues. The ends were cut back, 1 base at V and 5 bases at J, with 8 bases in the middle. CDR1 is GTSNPN and CDR2 is SVGIG in the germline V gene (reference sequence). The CDR3, as DNA: TGTGCCTGGAGTGGACCGCGGGAGACCCAGTACTTC. Its protein is CAWSGPRETQYF.

The chain has TRBV6-1 and TRBJ1-6; TRBD1 matches 7 bases. The CDR3 spans 15 residues. V shed 0 bases and J 8 bases; nucleotides not matched to a gene: 4. The V gene's germline CDR1 is MNHNS and CDR2 SASEGT. The CDR3 protein is CASSEAWTGDSPLHF. Written as DNA, the CDR3 is TGTGCCAGCAGTGAAGCGTGGACAGGTGATTCACCCCTCCACTTT.

This chain uses TRBV4-3 with TRBJ2-7, with 8 positions matching TRBD2. Trimming removed 3 bases from V and 1 base from J; junction bases left unmatched: 11. Germline CDR1 and CDR2: LGHNA and YSLEER. The CDR3 has 17 amino acids. The DNA for the CDR3 is TGCGCCAGCAGCCAGATGCCACTAGCGGCCGGATCCTACGAGCAGTACTTC. Protein product: CASSQMPLAAGSYEQYF.

This clone appeared a few times. V is TRBV6-1 and J is TRBJ2-3; no clear D gene. Trimming took off 0 bases at V and 5 bases at J, with 3 bases between the two ends. This CDR3 has 12 amino acids. CDR1 is MNHNS and CDR2 is SASEGT in the germline V gene. The CDR3, as DNA: TGTGCCAGCAGTGAAGCATTAGATACGCAGTATTTT. Translated: CASSEALDTQYF.

J is TRBJ2-1 and V is TRBV15, with 7 bases that match TRBD1. CDR1 and CDR2 from the germline V gene are LNHNV and YYDKDF (reference sequence). V was pared by 3 bases and J by 2 bases, with 4 bases of the junction left unmatched. The CDR3 is made up of 15 amino acids. CDR3 nucleotide sequence: TGTGCCACCAGCAGTAGACAGGGACCCTACAATGAGCAGTTCTTC. Protein product: CATSSRQGPYNEQFF.

This rearrangement joins TRBV27 to TRBJ2-5; TRBD2 aligns across 12 bases. Germline lookup yields CDR1 MNHEY and CDR2 SMNVEV (reference sequence). CDR3 size: 16 residues. V shed 5 bases and J 2 bases; nucleotides not matched to a gene: 6. The CDR3 region is CASSPRLAGEQETQYF. CDR3 nucleotides: TGTGCCAGCAGTCCACGACTAGCGGGGGAACAAGAGACCCAGTACTTC.

This clone was seen just once. The rearrangement links TRBV11-2 to TRBJ2-3, with 8 bases aligning to TRBD1. Trimming took 5 bases from V and 6 from J; bases not matched to a gene: 16. In germline, CDR1 is SGHAT, CDR2 FQNNGV. The CDR3 extends over 17 amino acids. The CDR3 spells CASSPYRQGPLEDTQYF. CDR3 nucleotides: TGTGCCAGCAGCCCCTACCGACAGGGGCCACTTGAGGATACGCAGTATTTT.